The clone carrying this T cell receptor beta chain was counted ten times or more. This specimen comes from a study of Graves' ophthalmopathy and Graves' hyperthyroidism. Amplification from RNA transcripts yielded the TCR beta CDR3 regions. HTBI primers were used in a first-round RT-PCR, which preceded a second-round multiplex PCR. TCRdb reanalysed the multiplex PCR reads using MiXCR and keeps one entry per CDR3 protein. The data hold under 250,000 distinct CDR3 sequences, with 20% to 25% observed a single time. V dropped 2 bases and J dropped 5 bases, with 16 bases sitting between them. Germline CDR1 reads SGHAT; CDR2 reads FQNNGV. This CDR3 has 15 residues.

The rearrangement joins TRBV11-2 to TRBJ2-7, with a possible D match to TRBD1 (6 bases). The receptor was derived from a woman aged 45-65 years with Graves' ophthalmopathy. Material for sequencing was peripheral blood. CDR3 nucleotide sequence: TGTGCCAGCAGCTTAAAAAGGGACACACAAAACGAGCAGTACTTC. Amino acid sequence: CASSLKRDTQNEQYF.